This T cell receptor beta chain was retrieved from a study of blood T cell repertoires in COVID-19 (dated by TCRdb to between 2020 and 2021). For context, the study as a whole: Samples from collaborators originated in the United States, Italy and Spain and spanned both the acute and convalescent phases of COVID-19. The prospective study material was composed of cDNA or gDNA derived from T cells, B-cell-depleted T cells, or PBMCs. The dataset comprised deeply sampled blood TCRbeta repertoires from subjects exposed to, actively infected with, or recovered from COVID-19. A freely available public database, intended as a resource for researchers studying the immune response to SARS-CoV-2, is where the repertoires were released. The samples were drawn from two sources: the first 160 participants of the ongoing ImmuneRACE study, and 1,200 or so subjects contributed by 6 global collaborators. Sample metadata almost always included a de-identified subject ID, COVID-19 status, age in years and sex. Where HLA class I and class II types were available, the types were taken from metadata supplied by the sample provider, not from assay-based typing.

Paper-wide results and their limitations: Clinical and demographic metadata were provided uncurated, with the amount varying by source and participant.

As concerns this clone: This clone's antigen is unknown. The input lacks base qualities; no much larger clone sits a single base away.

Whole blood was collected in K2EDTA tubes by collaborating institutions according to the institutions' own protocols. For TCRbeta analysis, collaborator samples were shipped as frozen whole blood, as isolated PBMCs, or as DNA extracted from either sample type. TCRbeta CDR3 regions were amplified from genomic DNA by means of the immunoSEQ Assay, a bias-controlled multiplex PCR. On the authors' methods: Within the assay, amplification of reference gene primers was used to estimate how many nucleated cells each sample contained. To quantify the absolute abundance of each unique TCRbeta CDR3 rearrangement, sequence reads were collapsed and filtered. For each sample, productive Simpson clonality was calculated as the square root of Simpson's diversity index over productive rearrangements. TCRdb stores this immuneACCESS table with in-frame sequences only. Part of the clones is absent; in the studies checked, under half of the shortfall reflects unresolved V genes, and no reason is known for the rest. V, J and clone size are taken as reported in that table, and D and trimming were inferred from the DNA itself. In this sample the table shows under 65,000 clones, 70% to 90% of which occur a single time. The ten biggest clones cover over 1% of the sample.

Sequenced material: peripheral blood. This sequence was found in a man aged 60 to 69 with acute or convalescent COVID-19.

At the DNA level, the sequence is TGCGCCAGCAGTGAAAAAGGATTAGCGGGGGGCCTCGGAAAGCTGTTTTTT. Its protein reads: CASSEKGLAGGLGKLFF. The sequence is built from TRBV10-1 and TRBJ2-2; 10 bases in the junction line up with TRBD2. The germline V gene (reference sequence) provides CDR1 WNHNN and CDR2 SYGVQD. For this chain, trimming is 3 bases at the V end and 12 bases at the J end, and the number of junction bases without a gene match is 16. The CDR3, from cysteine to phenylalanine, totals 17 residues. Only the CDR3 portion is preserved as DNA: 51 bases, with reading frame beginning at the first base.